This T cell receptor (beta chain) was identified in a study of OX40 agonist ivuxolimab in advanced cancers. Sequencing was performed with immunoSEQ multiplex PCR; in TCRdb, only in-frame clones are kept and a portion is missing. The repertoire holds 55,000 to 75,000 clones, with about 80% as singletons. Germline V gives CDR1 SGDLS, CDR2 YYNGEE. The V gene lost 4 bases and the J gene lost 5 bases, with 10 bases spanning the gap. This CDR3 spans 13 amino acids. This TCR was recovered from an adult with an advanced solid tumor such as melanoma, head and neck, liver or kidney cancer. This rearrangement joins TRBV9 to TRBJ2-1; no clear D gene. The sample here was CD4+ or CD8+ T cells sorted from blood, taken in a trial of the OX40 agonist ivuxolimab. CDR3: CASSPPPDNEQFF. The CDR3 DNA reads TGTGCCAGCAGCCCCCCCCCGGACAATGAGCAGTTCTTC.